These T cell receptor beta chains were read from a single sample in a study of control samples from healthy donors and cancer patients. The table came from immunoSEQ multiplex PCR; TCRdb's copy has only in-frame clones and leaves some out. The profile shows about 6,000 clones, 72% of them singletons. The sequenced sample was formalin-fixed, paraffin-embedded tissue. The receptors were sampled from a male donor with melanoma. Both conserved end residues are part of each CDR3. The D gene is left open where the match is weak. Only some rows state a clone size, as once, few, many or a class for expanded clones.

D: -
V: TRBV6-6
J: TRBJ2-7
size: -
DNA: TGTGCCAGCGAGGGACTCCTCTACGAGCAGTACTTC
CDR3: CASEGLLYEQYF

D: -
V: TRBV19
J: TRBJ2-3
size: few
DNA: TGTGCCAGTAGGTGGGGGACTACGCAGTATTTT
CDR3: CASRWGTTQYF

D: TRBD2
V: TRBV7-9
J: TRBJ2-1
size: -
DNA: TGTGCCAGCAGCTTACCTATGGCTAGCGGGAGGGTAGTGGAGTTCTTC
CDR3: CASSLPMASGRVVEFF

D: -
V: TRBV28
J: TRBJ2-3
size: once
DNA: TGTGCCAGCAGCAGAAGCGCGGGAAGGGCAGATACGCAGTATTTT
CDR3: CASSRSAGRADTQYF

D: -
V: TRBV11-2
J: TRBJ2-7
size: -
DNA: TGTGCCAGCAGCTTAGTAGGGCAGGGGTTTGGCGAGCAGTACTTC
CDR3: CASSLVGQGFGEQYF

D: -
V: TRBV5-1
J: TRBJ2-6
size: -
DNA: TGCGCCAGCAGGGAGGCTGGGGCCAACGTCCTGACTTTC
CDR3: CASREAGANVLTF

D: -
V: TRBV5-6
J: TRBJ2-7
size: -
DNA: TGTGCCAGCAGCGGCACAGGGTCCCTCTACGAGCAGTACTTC
CDR3: CASSGTGSLYEQYF

D: -
V: TRBV19
J: TRBJ1-5
size: -
DNA: TGTGCCAGTAGTATAGCCGGTCAGCCCCAGCATTTT
CDR3: CASSIAGQPQHF

D: -
V: TRBV2
J: TRBJ2-1
size: -
DNA: TGTGCCACCCGCCTGGCTGTGTCTGGTGAGCAGTTCTTC
CDR3: CATRLAVSGEQFF

D: TRBD1
V: TRBV6-5
J: TRBJ1-5
size: -
DNA: TGTGCCAGCAGTCACGGACAGGGGAGCAATCAGCCCCAGCATTTT
CDR3: CASSHGQGSNQPQHF

D: TRBD2
V: TRBV11-3
J: TRBJ2-1
size: -
DNA: TGTGCCAGCAGCTCCGAGGGACTAGCGGACTACAATGAGCAGTTCTTC
CDR3: CASSSEGLADYNEQFF

D: TRBD1
V: TRBV7-9
J: TRBJ1-2
size: medium-sized
DNA: TGTGCCAGCAGCGAGGGACAGGGACTCTATGGCTACACCTTC
CDR3: CASSEGQGLYGYTF

D: -
V: TRBV5-1
J: TRBJ2-2
size: -
DNA: TGCGCCAGCAGCTGGTCTTCCGGGGCCGGGGAGCTGTTTTTT
CDR3: CASSWSSGAGELFF

D: TRBD2
V: TRBV7-9
J: TRBJ2-7
size: -
DNA: TGTGCCAGCAGCTCTCCCGTCGGACTAGCGGGCGTCGAGCAGTACTTC
CDR3: CASSSPVGLAGVEQYF

D: -
V: TRBV7-3
J: TRBJ2-2
size: -
DNA: TGTGCCAGCAGCTCGTCCCAGGGGCTTCAATTTACCGGGGAGCTGTTTTTT
CDR3: CASSSSQGLQFTGELFF

D: TRBD1
V: TRBV4-1
J: TRBJ2-1
size: -
DNA: TGCGCCAGCAGCCAAGAGCCCTTTAGGGACAGCCCTTACAATGAGCAGTTCTTC
CDR3: CASSQEPFRDSPYNEQFF

D: -
V: TRBV9
J: TRBJ2-4
size: -
DNA: TGTGCCAGCAGCGTAGGGCCCCGAGCCAAAAACATTCAGTACTTC
CDR3: CASSVGPRAKNIQYF

D: -
V: TRBV12-5
J: TRBJ2-3
size: once
DNA: TGTGCTAGTGGTTTGAAAGGGGGCACAGATACGCAGTATTTT
CDR3: CASGLKGGTDTQYF

D: -
V: TRBV11-2
J: TRBJ2-3
size: -
DNA: TGTGCCAGCAGCTTAGGATCCCCCGATACGCAGTATTTT
CDR3: CASSLGSPDTQYF

D: -
V: TRBV7-2
J: TRBJ2-1
size: -
DNA: TGTGCCAGCAGCTTAGTGGGACTGGGCAATGAGCAGTTCTTC
CDR3: CASSLVGLGNEQFF

D: -
V: TRBV5-1
J: TRBJ2-7
size: -
DNA: TGCGCCAGCAGCCCTGATGACGGGAACTCCTACGAGCAGTACTTC
CDR3: CASSPDDGNSYEQYF

D: TRBD1
V: TRBV7-9
J: TRBJ2-7
size: few
DNA: TGTGCCAGCACCGTAGGGGGCGGCCCTAAGGAGCAGTACTTC
CDR3: CASTVGGGPKEQYF

D: -
V: TRBV27
J: TRBJ1-5
size: -
DNA: TGTGCCAGCAGCGTCACCCGCAAGGGCAATCAGCCCCAGCATTTT
CDR3: CASSVTRKGNQPQHF

D: TRBD2
V: TRBV6-1
J: TRBJ2-1
size: -
DNA: TGTGCCAGCAGTGAACGCGGACTAGCGGGAGCTGCCTACAATGAGCAGTTCTTC
CDR3: CASSERGLAGAAYNEQFF

D: -
V: TRBV20-1
J: TRBJ2-7
size: -
DNA: TGCAGTGCTAGTGGACAGGGGGCTAGCGGGAGTTATTACGAGCAGTACTTC
CDR3: CSASGQGASGSYYEQYF

D: -
V: TRBV19
J: TRBJ2-7
size: -
DNA: TGTGCCAGTAGTATAGTAGGCCCACCCTACGAGCAGTACTTC
CDR3: CASSIVGPPYEQYF

D: -
V: TRBV27
J: TRBJ1-2
size: few
DNA: TGTGCCAGCGCAGGGGTATCGAGCTATGGCTACACCTTC
CDR3: CASAGVSSYGYTF

D: TRBD1
V: TRBV28
J: TRBJ1-1
size: -
DNA: TGTGCCAGTTCTCGCTCCGGGACAGGTAGAGGGACTGAAGCTTTCTTT
CDR3: CASSRSGTGRGTEAFF

D: TRBD2
V: TRBV11-2
J: TRBJ2-1
size: few
DNA: TGTGCCAGCAGCCAAAGGGGACTAGCGGGAGTACACTACAATGAGCAGTTCTTC
CDR3: CASSQRGLAGVHYNEQFF

D: -
V: TRBV6-6
J: TRBJ1-1
size: -
DNA: TGTGCCAGCAGACCCACAGGAATGAACACTGAAGCTTTCTTT
CDR3: CASRPTGMNTEAFF

D: -
V: TRBV28
J: TRBJ1-6
size: -
DNA: TGTGCCAGCGGTTCGAGCTCCTATAATTCACCCCTCCACTTT
CDR3: CASGSSSYNSPLHF

D: -
V: TRBV11-3
J: TRBJ2-1
size: few
DNA: TGTGCCAGCAGCTTGGGGCGGGCGAACAATGAGCAGTTCTTC
CDR3: CASSLGRANNEQFF

D: -
V: TRBV28
J: TRBJ2-3
size: -
DNA: TGTGCCAGCATTGCCTCCGGGACTCCCTCTTCTATCTATTTT
CDR3: CASIASGTPSSIYF

D: TRBD2
V: TRBV28
J: TRBJ2-2
size: -
DNA: TGTGCCAGCAGTCTGGGGGGGTGGAACGGGGAGCTGTTTTTT
CDR3: CASSLGGWNGELFF

D: -
V: TRBV27
J: TRBJ1-4
size: -
DNA: TGTGCCAGCAGCCCCGGGGGCCATGAAAAACTGTTTTTT
CDR3: CASSPGGHEKLFF

D: TRBD2
V: TRBV7-9
J: TRBJ2-1
size: -
DNA: TGTGCCACCGGGAGGGAGGGCTCCTACAATGAGCAGTTCTTC
CDR3: CATGREGSYNEQFF

D: -
V: TRBV27
J: TRBJ2-3
size: -
DNA: TGTGCCAGCAGTTTATACGGCAGAGGAACAGATACGCAGTATTTT
CDR3: CASSLYGRGTDTQYF

D: TRBD1
V: TRBV6-5
J: TRBJ1-3
size: -
DNA: TGTGCCAGCAGATCCGGGACAGGGAGAAACACCATATATTTT
CDR3: CASRSGTGRNTIYF

D: -
V: TRBV6-6
J: TRBJ2-2
size: few
DNA: TGTGCCAGCAGCCCCCATGGCACCGGGGAGCTGTTTTTT
CDR3: CASSPHGTGELFF

D: -
V: TRBV11-2
J: TRBJ2-5
size: -
DNA: TGTGCCAGCAGCTTAGGTCGCGGTGGCGGAGGGACCCAGTACTTC
CDR3: CASSLGRGGGGTQYF

D: TRBD1
V: TRBV11-2
J: TRBJ2-3
size: -
DNA: TGTGCCAGCAGCCAGGAGACAGGGTTCGATACGCAGTATTTT
CDR3: CASSQETGFDTQYF

D: -
V: TRBV5-1
J: TRBJ1-6
size: -
DNA: TGCGCCAGCAGCTTGAAAAGCTATAATTCACCCCTCCACTTT
CDR3: CASSLKSYNSPLHF

D: TRBD2
V: TRBV13
J: TRBJ2-1
size: few
DNA: TGTGCCAGCAGCTTCGGCGGGAGGGCCTACAATGAGCAGTTCTTC
CDR3: CASSFGGRAYNEQFF

D: -
V: TRBV11-3
J: TRBJ2-1
size: -
DNA: TGTGCCAGCAGCCCAGGCGGATGGGACAATGAGCAGTTCTTC
CDR3: CASSPGGWDNEQFF

D: TRBD1
V: TRBV12-3/TRBV12-4
J: TRBJ2-7
size: -
DNA: TGTGCCAGCGGACGGACAGGGTCCTACGAGCAGTACTTC
CDR3: CASGRTGSYEQYF

D: TRBD1
V: TRBV9
J: TRBJ1-4
size: -
DNA: TGTGCCAGCAGCGCCACAGCGACAGGGGGGAATGAAAAACTGTTTTTT
CDR3: CASSATATGGNEKLFF

D: TRBD2
V: TRBV11-2
J: TRBJ2-1
size: -
DNA: TGTGCCAGCAGCTTAGACAGACCACTAGCGGGAGATATTAGGTACAATGAGCAGTTCTTC
CDR3: CASSLDRPLAGDIRYNEQFF

D: -
V: TRBV19
J: TRBJ2-1
size: -
DNA: TGTGCCAGTAGTATGGAAGGTGAGAAGTTCTTC
CDR3: CASSMEGEKFF